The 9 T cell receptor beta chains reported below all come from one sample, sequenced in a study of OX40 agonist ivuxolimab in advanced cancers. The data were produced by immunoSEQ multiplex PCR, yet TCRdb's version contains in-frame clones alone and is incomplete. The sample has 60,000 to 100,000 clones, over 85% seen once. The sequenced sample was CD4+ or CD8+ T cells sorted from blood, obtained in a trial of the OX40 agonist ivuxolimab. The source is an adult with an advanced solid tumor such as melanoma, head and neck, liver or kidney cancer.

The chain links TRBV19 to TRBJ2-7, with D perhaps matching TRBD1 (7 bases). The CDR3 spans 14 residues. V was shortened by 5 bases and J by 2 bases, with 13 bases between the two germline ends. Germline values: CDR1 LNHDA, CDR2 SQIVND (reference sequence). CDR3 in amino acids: CASSAGQWPYEQYF. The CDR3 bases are TGTGCCAGTAGTGCGGGACAGTGGCCCTACGAGCAGTACTTC.

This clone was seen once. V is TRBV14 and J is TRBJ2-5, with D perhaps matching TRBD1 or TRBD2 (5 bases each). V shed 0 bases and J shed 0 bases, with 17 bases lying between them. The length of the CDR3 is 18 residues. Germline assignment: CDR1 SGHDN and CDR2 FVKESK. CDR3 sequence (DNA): TGTGCCAGCAGCCAAGATCTTGGAGACAGAGGGTACCAAGAGACCCAGTACTTC. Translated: CASSQDLGDRGYQETQYF.

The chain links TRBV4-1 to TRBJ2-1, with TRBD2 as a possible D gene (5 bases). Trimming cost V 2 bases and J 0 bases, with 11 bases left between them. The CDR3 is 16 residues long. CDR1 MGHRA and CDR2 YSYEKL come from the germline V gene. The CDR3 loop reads CASSQLEGPSYNEQFF. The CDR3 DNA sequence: TGCGCCAGCAGCCAACTCGAGGGTCCCTCCTACAATGAGCAGTTCTTC.

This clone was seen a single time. The CDR3: CASSLEQYTGELFF. The CDR3 DNA reads as TGTGCCAGCAGCTTAGAGCAGTACACCGGGGAGCTGTTTTTT. This chain joins TRBV7-6 and TRBJ2-2; unclear D gene. CDR1 is SGHVS, CDR2 FNYEAQ, per germline. The CDR3 is made up of 14 amino acids. V lost 1 base and J lost 3, with 6 bases in between.

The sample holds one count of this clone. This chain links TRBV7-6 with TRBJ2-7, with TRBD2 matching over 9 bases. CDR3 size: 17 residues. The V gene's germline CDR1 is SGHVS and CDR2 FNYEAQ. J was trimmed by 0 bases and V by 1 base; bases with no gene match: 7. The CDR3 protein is CASSLEVAGAGSYEQYF. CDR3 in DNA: TGTGCCAGCAGCTTAGAGGTAGCGGGGGCCGGCTCCTACGAGCAGTACTTC.

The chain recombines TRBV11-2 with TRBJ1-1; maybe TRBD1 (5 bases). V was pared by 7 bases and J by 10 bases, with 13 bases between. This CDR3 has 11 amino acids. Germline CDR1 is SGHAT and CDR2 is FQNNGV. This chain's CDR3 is CASTAGGTAFF. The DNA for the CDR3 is TGTGCCAGCACCGCCGGGGGGACAGCTTTCTTT.

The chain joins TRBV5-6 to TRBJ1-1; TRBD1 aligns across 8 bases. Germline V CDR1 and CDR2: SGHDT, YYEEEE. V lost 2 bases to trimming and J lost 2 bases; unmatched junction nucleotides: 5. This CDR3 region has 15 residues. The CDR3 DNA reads TGTGCCAGCAGCTTTAGCAGGGGGCTAAACACTGAAGCTTTCTTT. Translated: CASSFSRGLNTEAFF. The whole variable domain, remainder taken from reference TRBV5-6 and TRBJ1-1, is DAGVTQSPTHLIKTRGQQVTLRCSPKSGHDTVSWYQQALGQGPQFIFQYYEEEERQRGNFPDRFSGHQFPNYSSELNVNALLLGDSALYLCASSFSRGLNTEAFFGQGTRLTVV.

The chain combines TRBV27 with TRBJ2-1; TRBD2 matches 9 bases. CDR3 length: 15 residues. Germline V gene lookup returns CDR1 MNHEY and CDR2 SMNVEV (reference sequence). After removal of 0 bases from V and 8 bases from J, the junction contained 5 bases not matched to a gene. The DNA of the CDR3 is TGTGCCAGCAGTTTATCGCGGGGGGGCGGGTATGAGCAGTTCTTC. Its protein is CASSLSRGGGYEQFF.

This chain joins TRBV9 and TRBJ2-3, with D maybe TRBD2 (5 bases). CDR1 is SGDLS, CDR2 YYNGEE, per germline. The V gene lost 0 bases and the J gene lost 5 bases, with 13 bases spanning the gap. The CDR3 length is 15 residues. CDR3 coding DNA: TGTGCCAGCAGCGTAGGGAGGACTTCGGGAGATACGCAGTATTTT. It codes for CASSVGRTSGDTQYF.